Following are 32 T cell receptor beta chains from one sample sequenced in a study of cytomegalovirus exposure and HLA in healthy donors. The PCR contained 60 Vbeta and 13 Jbeta primers. Profiled with immunoSEQ multiplex PCR; TCRdb holds only in-frame clones, not every one. In the table there are about 260,000 clones, roughly two thirds of which are singletons. Sequenced input: PBMCs. All receptors come from a female donor in good health and CMV-seronegative.

The genes are TRBV11-3 and TRBJ2-1, with TRBD2 matching 9 bases. The CDR3 has 17 residues. Germline CDR1 is SGHNT and CDR2 is YENEEA. J lost 8 bases, V lost 0 bases, and 11 bases had no gene match. CDR3 nucleotides: TGTGCCAGCAGCTTAGAGACTAGCGGATACGACAGACATGAGCAGTTCTTC. This sequence encodes CASSLETSGYDRHEQFF. Using reference TRBV11-3 and TRBJ2-1 for the parts outside the CDR3, the full variable domain is EAGVVQSPRYKIIEKKQPVAFWCNPISGHNTLYWYLQNLGQGPELLIRYENEEAVDDSQLPKDRFSAERLKGVDSTLKIQPAELGDSAVYLCASSLETSGYDRHEQFFGPGTRLTVL.

The chain carries TRBV5-1 and TRBJ2-7; the D gene is possibly TRBD2 (5 bases). V was pared by 0 bases and J by 2 bases, with 9 bases between. The CDR3 extends over 14 amino acids. Germline CDR1 SGHRS, CDR2 YFSETQ. The CDR3 nucleotides are TGCGCCAGCAGCTTGGCGAGGGCTACCTACGAGCAGTACTTC. It is translated as CASSLARATYEQYF.

The chain has TRBV7-3 and TRBJ2-2, with D possibly being TRBD2 (5 bases). The germline V and J ends were trimmed by 3 bases and 1 base, with 9 bases remaining between them. CDR1 and CDR2 (germline): SGHTA, FQGTGA. The CDR3 has 15 amino acids. The CDR3 here is CASSFGEKNTGELFF. The CDR3 DNA reads as TGTGCCAGCAGCTTCGGGGAGAAGAACACCGGGGAGCTGTTTTTT.

The chain recombines TRBV5-4 with TRBJ2-5, with unresolved D. V was shortened by 0 bases and J by 5 bases, with 11 bases between the two germline ends. The CDR3 consists of 14 residues. Germline V lookup: CDR1 SGHNT, CDR2 YYREEE (reference sequence). The CDR3 DNA is TGTGCCAGCAGCTTGGACTACGGAACGGAGACCCAGTACTTC. Translation: CASSLDYGTETQYF.

This chain connects TRBV6-5 to TRBJ2-7, with D possibly being TRBD2 (5 bases). The V and J ends lost 0 bases and 3 bases respectively, with 9 bases between them. The CDR3 sequence is 14 residues long. Germline-derived CDR1 and CDR2 are MNHEY and SVGAGI. CDR3 DNA sequence: TGTGCCAGCAGTTACTCGTGGGCGGGCTACGAGCAGTACTTC. As protein: CASSYSWAGYEQYF.

The chain is built from TRBV5-1 and TRBJ1-5; D not resolved. CDR1 SGHRS and CDR2 YFSETQ come from the germline V gene. The CDR3 totals 13 residues. Trimming cost V 4 bases and J 6 bases, with 11 bases left between them. This chain's CDR3 is CASSPMSGQPQHF. In nucleotides, the CDR3 is TGCGCCAGCAGCCCGATGTCGGGTCAGCCCCAGCATTTT. Full variable domain (rest looked up from reference TRBV5-1 and TRBJ1-5): KAGVTQTPRYLIKTRGQQVTLSCSPISGHRSVSWYQQTPGQGLQFLFEYFSETQRNKGNFPGRFSGRQFSNSRSEMNVSTLELGDSALYLCASSPMSGQPQHFGDGTRLSIL.

The rearrangement joins TRBV2 to TRBJ2-1; 10 bases are shared with TRBD1. V shed 7 bases and J 0 bases; nucleotides not matched to a gene: 3. The CDR3 covers 15 residues. Germline V gene data show CDR1 as SNHLY and CDR2 as FYNNEI. The CDR3 bases are TGTGCCAGCACCCGGACAGGGGGCTCCTACAATGAGCAGTTCTTC. As protein: CASTRTGGSYNEQFF.

The chain uses TRBV5-6 and TRBJ2-3; unclear D gene. Trimming shortened V by 3 bases and J by 0 bases, and 17 bases separated the two germline ends. Germline-derived CDR1 and CDR2 are SGHDT and YYEEEE. The CDR3 consists of 17 residues. CDR3 coding DNA: TGTGCCAGCAGCTCACTCCAGGTTCCTACTAGCACAGATACGCAGTATTTT. Protein product: CASSSLQVPTSTDTQYF.

The table lists this clone with a few counts. This chain links TRBV6-5 with TRBJ2-1; D is undetermined. CDR1 and CDR2 from the germline V gene are MNHEY and SVGAGI. The CDR3 spans 13 residues. V was clipped by 2 bases and J by 3 bases, with 5 bases between them. The chain's CDR3 is CASSYDFYNEQFF. DNA for the CDR3: TGTGCCAGCAGTTACGACTTCTACAATGAGCAGTTCTTC.

The chain recombines TRBV5-1 with TRBJ2-1; TRBD2 aligns across 13 bases. V shed 2 bases and J 12 bases; nucleotides not matched to a gene: 8. This CDR3 region has 15 residues. CDR1 is SGHRS and CDR2 is YFSETQ in the germline V gene. The CDR3 here is CASSLRTSGRGGQFF. The CDR3 nucleotides are TGCGCCAGCAGCTTAAGGACTAGCGGGAGAGGAGGGCAGTTCTTC.

DNA of the CDR3: TGTGCCACCAGCAGTCCCCAGGGGTATTCCACCTTC. It yields the protein CATSSPQGYSTF. The rearrangement joins TRBV15 to TRBJ1-2, with D possibly matching TRBD1 (6 bases). V was clipped by 3 bases and J by 13 bases, with 15 bases between them. Germline-derived CDR1 and CDR2 are LNHNV and YYDKDF (reference sequence). The CDR3 has 12 amino acids.

The V call is TRBV10-3, the J call TRBJ2-1; D perhaps matches TRBD2 (6 bases). CDR3 size: 13 residues. V was shortened by 7 bases and J by 6 bases, with 13 bases between the two germline ends. CDR1 and CDR2 from the germline V gene are ENHRY and SYGVKD. The DNA of the CDR3 is TGTGCCATCATGGGACTTACGGGCAATGAGCAGTTCTTC. Translating it yields CAIMGLTGNEQFF.

The rearrangement uses TRBV7-9 and TRBJ2-7; D perhaps matches TRBD1 (5 bases). The CDR3 is 13 amino acids. Germline assignment: CDR1 SEHNR and CDR2 FQNEAQ (reference sequence). Trimming removed 4 bases from V and 2 bases from J, with 9 bases in between. The CDR3 sequence: CASSSTEAYEQYF. The CDR3 coding sequence is TGTGCCAGCAGCTCGACAGAGGCCTACGAGCAGTACTTC.

In its sample, this clone was seen once. The DNA of the CDR3 is TGTGCCAGCAGTGAAGTACGGGACAGCGACTACGAGCAGTACTTC. Protein product: CASSEVRDSDYEQYF. J is TRBJ2-7 and V is TRBV25-1; TRBD1 matches 7 bases. The V gene end was trimmed by 2 bases and the J gene end by 3 bases; junction bases not matched to a gene: 7. CDR3 length equals 15 residues. CDR1 and CDR2 from the germline V gene are MGHDK and SYGVNS.

V is TRBV15 and J is TRBJ2-7; D is perhaps TRBD1 (5 bases). CDR1 is LNHNV, CDR2 YYDKDF, per germline (reference sequence). CDR3 length equals 15 residues. The V end was cut by 0 bases, the J end by 3 bases, with 12 bases between. The CDR3: CATSRDPRQGYEQYF. As DNA, the CDR3 is TGTGCCACCAGCAGAGATCCGCGTCAGGGCTACGAGCAGTACTTC.

V usage is TRBV6-5 and J usage is TRBJ2-2; D is unclear. The V end was cut by 6 bases, the J end by 4 bases, with 12 bases between. The germline CDR1 and CDR2 sequences are MNHEY and SVGAGI. The CDR3 has 14 amino acids. The CDR3 DNA is TGTGCCAGCAGCTTGTCGAGGAGCACCGGGGAGCTGTTTTTT. Its protein is CASSLSRSTGELFF.

The rearrangement uses TRBV19 and TRBJ1-1; D gene ambiguous. This CDR3 has 15 residues. Trimming stripped 1 base from V and 7 bases from J, with 16 bases between. Germline V gene data show CDR1 as LNHDA and CDR2 as SQIVND (reference sequence). CDR3 region: CASSIGTGRNGEAFF. The CDR3, as DNA: TGTGCCAGTAGTATAGGTACGGGTAGGAATGGTGAAGCTTTCTTT.

This clone turned up a few times. The chain has TRBV5-1 and TRBJ2-7; the D is unclear. Trimming pared 0 bases from V and 5 bases from J, leaving 15 bases between. Germline CDR1 SGHRS, CDR2 YFSETQ. The CDR3 contains 15 residues. The CDR3 bases are TGCGCCAGCAGCTTGGGACCCCGGAGCGTGGACGAGCAGTACTTC. This sequence encodes CASSLGPRSVDEQYF.

In DNA, the CDR3 is TGTGCCACCAAACAATCATTGGGGCTGAACACTGAAGCTTTCTTT. This codes for CATKQSLGLNTEAFF. V usage is TRBV15 and J usage is TRBJ1-1; weak D call: TRBD1 (5 bases). Germline V lookup: CDR1 LNHNV, CDR2 YYDKDF (reference sequence). The CDR3 is made up of 15 amino acids. Trimming pared 7 bases from V and 0 bases from J, leaving 15 bases between.

The chain links TRBV30 to TRBJ2-3, with 12 bases lining up with TRBD2. V dropped 2 bases and J dropped 8; count of bases not matched to a gene: 14. The CDR3 is 17 amino acids. Germline CDR1 reads GTSNPN; CDR2 reads SVGIG (reference sequence). CDR3 DNA sequence: TGTGCCTGGAGTAGTCGGGATTGGACTAGCGGGATAGGTACGCAGTATTTT. This encodes CAWSSRDWTSGIGTQYF. Full variable domain (remainder filled in from reference TRBV30 and TRBJ2-3): SQTIHQWPATLVQPVGSPLSLECTVEGTSNPNLYWYRQAAGRGLQLLFYSVGIGQISSEVPQNLSASRPQDRQFILSSKKLLLSDSGFYLCAWSSRDWTSGIGTQYFGPGTRLTVL.

V usage is TRBV25-1 and J usage is TRBJ2-1; TRBD1 matches 9 bases. The germline V gene encodes CDR1 MGHDK and CDR2 SYGVNS. The CDR3 is 15 residues long. V lost 3 bases to trimming and J lost 6 bases; unmatched junction nucleotides: 6. CDR3 coding DNA: TGTGCCAGCAGTGACCCTCGGACAGGGGCCAATGAGCAGTTCTTC. Translated: CASSDPRTGANEQFF.

This clone appeared a single time. The rearrangement joins TRBV7-3 to TRBJ2-1; the D gene is possibly TRBD2 (6 bases). Germline values: CDR1 SGHTA, CDR2 FQGTGA. The V end lost 6 bases, the J end lost 5 bases, and 20 bases lay between the germline ends. This CDR3 comprises 16 residues. This chain's CDR3 is CASRGSREIRNNEQFF. The CDR3 DNA reads TGTGCCAGCAGGGGCTCGCGGGAAATAAGGAACAATGAGCAGTTCTTC.

The genes are TRBV6-6 and TRBJ2-1; no clear D. V lost 2 bases and J lost 5, with 7 bases in between. From germline, CDR1 is MNHNY and CDR2 SVGAGI (reference sequence). The CDR3 spans 13 residues. The CDR3 nucleotides are TGTGCCAGCAGTTACATCCCAAACAATGAGCAGTTCTTC. Its protein product is CASSYIPNNEQFF.

This clone was observed a handful of times. The chain recombines TRBV11-1 with TRBJ1-1; weak D call: TRBD1 (5 bases). This CDR3 has 15 amino acids. Deletions cut 2 bases from V and 5 bases from J, with 15 bases between. CDR1 and CDR2 from the germline V gene are SGHAT and FQDESV (reference sequence). CDR3 sequence: CASSLIYGGATEAFF. DNA for the CDR3: TGTGCCAGCAGCTTAATCTATGGAGGGGCGACTGAAGCTTTCTTT.

V is TRBV7-9 and J is TRBJ1-1; possibly TRBD1 for D (5 bases). The CDR3 is made up of 15 amino acids. V shed 5 bases and J shed 2 bases, with 15 bases lying between them. Per germline, CDR1 SEHNR and CDR2 FQNEAQ (reference sequence). The CDR3 nucleotides read TGTGCCAGCAGCCCTAAGGCCGGGGGAAACACTGAAGCTTTCTTT. As protein: CASSPKAGGNTEAFF.

This chain links TRBV5-1 with TRBJ2-1; 10 nucleotides match TRBD2. Looked up from germline, CDR1 is SGHRS and CDR2 is YFSETQ. Germline trimming cut 0 bases from V and 12 bases from J; bases unmatched to any gene: 12. CDR3 length equals 16 residues. DNA of the CDR3: TGCGCCAGCAGCTTGGCTTTGCTAGCGGGAGAGGGCGGGCAGTTCTTC. Encoded protein: CASSLALLAGEGGQFF.

Concerning this clone itself: This CDR3 is missing its conserved last phenylalanine or tryptophan, likely due to a read error. The chain recombines TRBV7-8 with TRBJ1-2, with 7 bases identical to TRBD1. J gave up 2 bases and V 1 base, and 1 base lay outside the gene matches. Germline V gene sequence: CDR1 SGHVS, CDR2 FQNEAQ. This CDR3 comprises 14 residues. The CDR3: CASSLVGQNYGYTL. CDR3 coding DNA: TGTGCCAGCAGCTTAGTGGGACAGAACTATGGCTACACCCTC.

V gene TRBV19 combines with J gene TRBJ2-7; no definite D call. The length of the CDR3 is 16 residues. Germline V CDR1 and CDR2: LNHDA, SQIVND (reference sequence). V dropped 8 bases and J dropped 2 bases, with 22 bases sitting between them. CDR3: CASSPPRSGPTYEQYF. The DNA of the CDR3 is TGTGCCAGTTCTCCCCCCAGGTCCGGTCCCACCTACGAGCAGTACTTC.

The genes are TRBV7-6 and TRBJ2-7; the D gene is possibly TRBD1 (6 bases). The germline V gene has CDR1 SGHVS and CDR2 FNYEAQ. CDR3 length: 14 residues. The V gene lost 5 bases and the J gene lost 6 bases, with 17 bases spanning the gap. CDR3 residues: CASSPTGIGLEQYF. DNA for the CDR3: TGTGCCAGCAGCCCGACAGGAATAGGCCTCGAGCAGTACTTC.

This sequence joins TRBV6-1 and TRBJ2-5; D gene uncertain. The end of the DNA is better explained by TRBJ2-7, so the J call may be wrong. The germline V gene encodes CDR1 MNHNS and CDR2 SASEGT. The CDR3 is 12 residues long. The CDR3 coding sequence is TGTGCCAGCAGTGAATTTCTCGTCGAGCAGTACTTC. Amino acids: CASSEFLVEQYF.

This clone was seen more than once but under ten times. One junction end disagrees with the germline gene, perhaps due to a read error. V is TRBV7-9 and J is TRBJ1-3; no clear D. The germline V gene encodes CDR1 SEHNR and CDR2 FQNEAQ (reference sequence). This CDR3 region has 16 residues. The CDR3 region has the DNA TGTTCCAGCAGCTTAGATGGCGAGACGGGGAAGGCCACCATATATTTT. It encodes CSSSLDGETGKATIYF.

The chain links TRBV28 to TRBJ2-7; D might be TRBD1 (6 bases). The CDR3 sequence is 14 residues long. In germline, CDR1 is MDHEN, CDR2 SYDVKM. V dropped 8 bases and J dropped 5 bases, with 19 bases sitting between them. The DNA for the CDR3 is TGTGCCAGCTACGACGGACAGAGAAGAAACGAGCAGTACTTC. Translated, it gives CASYDGQRRNEQYF.